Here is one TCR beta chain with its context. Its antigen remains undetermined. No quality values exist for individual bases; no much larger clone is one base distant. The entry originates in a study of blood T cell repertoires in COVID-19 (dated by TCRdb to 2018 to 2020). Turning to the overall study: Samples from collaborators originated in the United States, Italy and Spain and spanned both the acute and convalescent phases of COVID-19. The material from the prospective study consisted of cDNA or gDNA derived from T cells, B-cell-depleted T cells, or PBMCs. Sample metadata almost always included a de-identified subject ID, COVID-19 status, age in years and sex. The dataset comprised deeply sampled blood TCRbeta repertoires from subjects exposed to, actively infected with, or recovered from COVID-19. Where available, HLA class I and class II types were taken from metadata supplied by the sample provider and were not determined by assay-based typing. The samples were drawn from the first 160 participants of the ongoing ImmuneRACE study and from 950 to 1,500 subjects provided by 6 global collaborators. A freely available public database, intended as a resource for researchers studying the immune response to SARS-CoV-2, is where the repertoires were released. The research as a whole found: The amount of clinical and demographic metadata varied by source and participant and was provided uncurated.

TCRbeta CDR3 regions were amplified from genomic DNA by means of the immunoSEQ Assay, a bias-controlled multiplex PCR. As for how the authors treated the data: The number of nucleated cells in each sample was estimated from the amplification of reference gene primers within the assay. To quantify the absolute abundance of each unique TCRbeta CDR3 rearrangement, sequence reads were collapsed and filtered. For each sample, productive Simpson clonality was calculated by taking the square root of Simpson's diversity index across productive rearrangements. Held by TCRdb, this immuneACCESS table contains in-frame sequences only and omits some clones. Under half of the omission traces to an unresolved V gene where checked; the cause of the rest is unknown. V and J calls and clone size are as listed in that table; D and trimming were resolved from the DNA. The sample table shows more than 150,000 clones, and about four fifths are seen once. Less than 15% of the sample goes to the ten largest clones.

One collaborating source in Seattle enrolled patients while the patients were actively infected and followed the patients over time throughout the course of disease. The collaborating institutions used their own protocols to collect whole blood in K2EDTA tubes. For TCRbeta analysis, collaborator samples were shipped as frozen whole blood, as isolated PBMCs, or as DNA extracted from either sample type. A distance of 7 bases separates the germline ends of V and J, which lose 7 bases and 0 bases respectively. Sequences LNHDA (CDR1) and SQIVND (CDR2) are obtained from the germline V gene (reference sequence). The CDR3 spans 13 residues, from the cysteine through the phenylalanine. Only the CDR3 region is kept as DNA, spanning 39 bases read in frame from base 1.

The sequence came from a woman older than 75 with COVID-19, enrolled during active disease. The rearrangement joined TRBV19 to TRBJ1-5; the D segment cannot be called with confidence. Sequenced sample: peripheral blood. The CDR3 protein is CASTLASNQPQHF. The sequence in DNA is TGTGCCAGTACCCTGGCTAGCAATCAGCCCCAGCATTTT.